These 17 T cell receptor beta chains originate from one sample sequenced in a study of blood T cell repertoires in COVID-19. Assay used: immunoSEQ multiplex PCR; TCRdb lists only in-frame clones, some missing. This sample carries over 120,000 clones, roughly 81% of them seen once, and the ten largest clones take approximately 9%. Sequenced input: peripheral blood. These receptor sequences come from a woman aged 50 to 65 with active or convalescent COVID-19.

The rearrangement joins TRBV7-8 to TRBJ1-2; 10 positions match TRBD1. The CDR3 loop spans 15 amino acids. Germline V gene data show CDR1 as SGHVS and CDR2 as FQNEAQ. With 3 bases clipped from V and 7 bases from J, the junction kept 8 bases outside the gene matches. The CDR3 bases are TGTGCCAGCAGCTTGGTGACAGGGGGCCCCGGTGGCTACACCTTC. It yields the protein CASSLVTGGPGGYTF.

The chain combines TRBV10-3 with TRBJ1-1; perhaps TRBD1 as D (5 bases). V lost 8 bases and J lost 0, with 19 bases in between. Germline V CDR1 and CDR2: ENHRY, SYGVKD. There are 16 residues in the CDR3. The CDR3 bases are TGTGCCATCTCTGGGGGGGTGGGGCACATGAACACTGAAGCTTTCTTT. Translating gives CAISGGVGHMNTEAFF.

The chain carries TRBV9 and TRBJ1-1; D call uncertain. The CDR3 sequence is 14 residues long. Germline V gene data show CDR1 as SGDLS and CDR2 as YYNGEE. Trimming cost V 1 base and J 3 bases, with 10 bases left between them. The CDR3 bases are TGTGCCAGCAGCGTACGAGAGGAGGACACTGAAGCTTTCTTT. Translated, it gives CASSVREEDTEAFF.

The chain has TRBV3-1 (or the pseudogene TRBV3-2) and TRBJ2-1; tentatively, D is TRBD2 (5 bases). CDR1 and CDR2 from the germline V gene are LGHDT and YNNKEL (reference sequence). The V end was cut by 0 bases, the J end by 8 bases, with 14 bases between. The CDR3 has 15 amino acids. The CDR3, as DNA: TGTGCCAGCAGCCAAGATGGCCGGGCGCGGGATGAGCAGTTCTTC. It yields the protein CASSQDGRARDEQFF.

The genes are TRBV2 and TRBJ2-2; D uncertain. Deletions cut 6 bases from V and 4 bases from J, with 12 bases between. The germline V gene has CDR1 SNHLY and CDR2 FYNNEI. This CDR3 region has 14 residues. The CDR3 bases are TGTGCCAGCAGGGAGTTTCCGAGCACCGGGGAGCTGTTTTTT. Protein: CASREFPSTGELFF.

The chain links TRBV28 to TRBJ2-7; D gene ambiguous. The CDR3 runs 11 residues. Germline CDR1 and CDR2: MDHEN and SYDVKM. V lost 4 bases to trimming and J lost 3 bases, with 4 bases between them. The CDR3 region is CASSSYYEQYF. The CDR3 DNA is TGTGCCAGCAGTTCGTACTACGAGCAGTACTTC.

This clone was observed a few times. The chain is built from TRBV5-6 and TRBJ1-4; D unresolved. Germline V gene sequence: CDR1 SGHDT, CDR2 YYEEEE. Trimming cost V 2 bases and J 5 bases, with 10 bases left between them. This CDR3 is 14 amino acids long. The CDR3 spells CASSFTTSNEKLFF. In DNA form, the CDR3 reads TGTGCCAGCAGCTTCACAACCTCGAATGAAAAACTGTTTTTT.

This CDR3 reads CSVEGTGGAGYTF. The CDR3 region has the DNA TGCAGCGTTGAAGGGACAGGGGGCGCCGGCTACACCTTC. The chain couples TRBV29-1 to TRBJ1-2; 11 bases match TRBD1. CDR3 size: 13 residues. V shed 1 base, J shed 8 bases, and the junction held 3 bases outside the gene matches. CDR1 SQVTM and CDR2 ANQGSEA come from the germline V gene.

The V and J genes are TRBV18 and TRBJ1-2, with 8 bases identical to TRBD1. The CDR3 totals 14 residues. CDR1 is KGHSH and CDR2 is LQKENI in the germline V gene. Trimming removed 4 bases from V and 3 bases from J; junction bases left unmatched: 4. The CDR3 sequence is CASSLRGPDYGYTF. CDR3 bases: TGTGCCAGCTCACTCAGGGGGCCGGACTATGGCTACACCTTC.

The chain links TRBV28 to TRBJ2-7; TRBD2 agrees at 11 bases. CDR3 length: 14 residues. The junction had 4 bases not matched to a gene; V was cut back by 6 bases and J by 3 bases. Germline loops: CDR1 MDHEN, CDR2 SYDVKM. CDR3 DNA sequence: TGTGCCAGCAGCCCTCTAGCGGGAGGCTACGAGCAGTACTTC. This encodes CASSPLAGGYEQYF.

The V and J genes are TRBV28 and TRBJ1-5; 8 bases fit TRBD1. With 8 bases clipped from V and 6 bases from J, the junction kept 9 bases outside the gene matches. Per germline, CDR1 MDHEN and CDR2 SYDVKM. The CDR3 is 14 amino acids. CDR3 coding DNA: TGTGCCAGCCTTTTGACAGGGGAGAGTCAGCCCCAGCATTTT. Protein sequence: CASLLTGESQPQHF.

The V and J genes are TRBV7-3 and TRBJ1-1, with a tentative D call TRBD1 (6 bases). Trimming cost V 11 bases and J 0 bases, with 13 bases left between them. Germline-derived CDR1 and CDR2 are SGHTA and FQGTGA. The CDR3 has 13 amino acids. CDR3 nucleotides: TGTGCCGCCGATTGGGGGCTGAACACTGAAGCTTTCTTT. Residues: CAADWGLNTEAFF.

Here the CDR3 reads CASSPAGASGRGDEQFF. In DNA, the CDR3 is TGTGCCAGCAGTCCCGCTGGGGCTAGCGGGAGGGGCGATGAGCAGTTCTTC. The rearrangement links TRBV28 to TRBJ2-1; 12 nucleotides agree with TRBD2. Germline CDR1 reads MDHEN; CDR2 reads SYDVKM. The V and J ends lost 5 bases and 8 bases, in that order; junction bases with no gene match: 13. The CDR3 consists of 17 residues.

V usage is TRBV6-5 and J usage is TRBJ1-6; no clear D gene. With 4 bases removed from V and 1 base from J, the gap between germline ends came to 8 bases. Per germline, CDR1 MNHEY and CDR2 SVGAGI. The CDR3 contains 15 residues. CDR3: CASSSAVSYNSPLHF. CDR3 coding DNA: TGTGCCAGCAGTTCCGCGGTGTCCTATAATTCACCCCTCCACTTT.

The chain is built from TRBV19 and TRBJ2-1; possibly TRBD2 for D (5 bases). With 5 bases removed from V and 0 bases from J, the gap between germline ends came to 11 bases. Germline assignment: CDR1 LNHDA and CDR2 SQIVND (reference sequence). The CDR3 runs 15 residues. CDR3 coding DNA: TGTGCCAGTAGTCCTTCGGGGAGCTCCTACAATGAGCAGTTCTTC. This encodes CASSPSGSSYNEQFF.

CDR3 sequence: CATSRDQIPNTEAFF. The CDR3 nucleotides read TGTGCCACCAGCAGAGATCAGATCCCGAACACTGAAGCTTTCTTT. The gene calls are TRBV15 and TRBJ1-1, with D hard to call. The germline V and J ends were trimmed by 0 bases and 1 base, with 9 bases remaining between them. Germline CDR1 reads LNHNV; CDR2 reads YYDKDF (reference sequence). The CDR3 covers 15 residues.

The chain is built from TRBV5-1 and TRBJ1-1; 8 nucleotides align to TRBD1. Trimming at V came to 6 bases and at J to 0 bases, leaving 7 bases not matched to a gene. CDR1 is SGHRS and CDR2 is YFSETQ in the germline V gene. The CDR3 runs to 15 residues. CDR3 protein: CASTWDRLMNTEAFF. CDR3 sequence (DNA): TGCGCCAGCACTTGGGACAGGCTCATGAACACTGAAGCTTTCTTT.